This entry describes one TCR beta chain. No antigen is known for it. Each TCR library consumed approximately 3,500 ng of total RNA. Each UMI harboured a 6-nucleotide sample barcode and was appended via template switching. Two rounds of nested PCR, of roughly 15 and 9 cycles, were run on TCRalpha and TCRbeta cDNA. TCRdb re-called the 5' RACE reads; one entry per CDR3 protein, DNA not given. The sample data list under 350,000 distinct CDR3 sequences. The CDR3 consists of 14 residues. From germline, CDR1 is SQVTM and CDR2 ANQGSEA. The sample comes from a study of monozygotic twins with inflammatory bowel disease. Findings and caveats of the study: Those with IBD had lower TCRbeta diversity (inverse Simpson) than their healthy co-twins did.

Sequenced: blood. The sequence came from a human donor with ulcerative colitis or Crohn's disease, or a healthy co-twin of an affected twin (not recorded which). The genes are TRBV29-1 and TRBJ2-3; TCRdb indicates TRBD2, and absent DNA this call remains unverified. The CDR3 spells CSVEIVVEADTQYF.